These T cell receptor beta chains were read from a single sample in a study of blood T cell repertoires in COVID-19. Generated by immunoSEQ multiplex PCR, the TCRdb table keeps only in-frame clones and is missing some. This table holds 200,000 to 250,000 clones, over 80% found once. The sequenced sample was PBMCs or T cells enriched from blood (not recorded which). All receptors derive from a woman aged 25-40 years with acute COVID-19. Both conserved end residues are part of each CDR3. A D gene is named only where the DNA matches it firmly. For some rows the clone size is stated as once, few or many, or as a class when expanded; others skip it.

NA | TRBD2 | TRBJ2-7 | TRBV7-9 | CASSRTSGRSSYEQYF | TGTGCCAGCAGCAGGACTAGCGGGCGGAGCTCCTACGAGCAGTACTTC
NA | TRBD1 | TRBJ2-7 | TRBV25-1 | CASTPSSGTEAYEQYF | TGTGCCAGCACTCCGTCGTCCGGGACAGAAGCCTACGAGCAGTACTTC
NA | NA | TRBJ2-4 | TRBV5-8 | CASSLPTLPIQDIQYF | TGTGCCAGCAGCTTACCGACACTCCCAATCCAGGACATTCAGTACTTC
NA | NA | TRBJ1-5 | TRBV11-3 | CASSLVEREGNQPQHF | TGTGCCAGCAGCTTAGTGGAGAGGGAAGGCAATCAGCCCCAGCATTTT
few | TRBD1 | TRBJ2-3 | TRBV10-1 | CASSPTGQGALDTQYF | TGCGCCAGCAGTCCGACGGGACAGGGGGCACTAGATACGCAGTATTTT
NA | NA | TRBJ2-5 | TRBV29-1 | CSVKDRGSETQYF | TGCAGCGTTAAAGATAGGGGGAGCGAGACCCAGTACTTC
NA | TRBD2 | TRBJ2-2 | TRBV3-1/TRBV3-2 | CASSGLAGTEELFF | TGTGCCAGCAGCGGACTAGCGGGAACCGAGGAGCTGTTTTTT
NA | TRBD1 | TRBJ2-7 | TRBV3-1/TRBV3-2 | CASSQDPTGGYEQYF | TGTGCCAGCAGCCAAGATCCGACAGGGGGGTACGAGCAGTACTTC
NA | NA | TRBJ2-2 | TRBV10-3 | CAIRGVWDTGELFF | TGTGCCATCAGGGGCGTTTGGGACACCGGGGAGCTGTTTTTT
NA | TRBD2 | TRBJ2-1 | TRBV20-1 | CSARTSGEQFF | TGCAGTGCACGTACTAGCGGTGAGCAGTTCTTC
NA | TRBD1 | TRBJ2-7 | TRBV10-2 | CAVSEGGALSYEQYF | TGCGCCGTCTCAGAAGGGGGCGCTCTCTCCTACGAGCAGTACTTC
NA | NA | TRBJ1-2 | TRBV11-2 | CASSLDNSLNYGYTF | TGTGCCAGCAGCTTAGATAACAGCCTCAACTATGGCTACACCTTC
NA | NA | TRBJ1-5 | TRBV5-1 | CASSLVGGRDQPQHF | TGCGCCAGCAGCTTGGTCGGGGGGCGGGATCAGCCCCAGCATTTT
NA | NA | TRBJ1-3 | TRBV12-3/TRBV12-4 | CASSAGFGNTIYF | TGTGCCAGCAGTGCGGGGTTTGGAAACACCATATATTTT
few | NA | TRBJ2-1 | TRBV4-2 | CASSQDPSGNSYNEQFF | TGTGCCAGCAGCCAAGATCCCAGCGGCAACTCCTACAATGAGCAGTTCTTC
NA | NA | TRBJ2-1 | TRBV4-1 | CASSQASGAYNEQFF | TGCGCCAGCAGCCAAGCCAGCGGAGCCTACAATGAGCAGTTCTTC
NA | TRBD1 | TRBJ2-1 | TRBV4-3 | CASSQEPLTGGIYNEQFF | TGCGCCAGCAGCCAAGAACCCTTGACAGGGGGGATTTACAATGAGCAGTTCTTC
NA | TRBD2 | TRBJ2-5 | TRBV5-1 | CASSLAAGEQETQYF | TGCGCCAGCAGCTTGGCTGCGGGGGAGCAAGAGACCCAGTACTTC
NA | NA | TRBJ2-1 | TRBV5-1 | CASSLEGQPNEQFF | TGCGCCAGCAGCTTGGAAGGACAGCCGAATGAGCAGTTCTTC
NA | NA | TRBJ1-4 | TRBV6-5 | CASRETGSREKLFF | TGTGCCAGCAGAGAGACAGGCAGTCGCGAAAAACTGTTTTTT
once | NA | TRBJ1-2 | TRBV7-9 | CASSILVANYGYTF | TGTGCCAGCAGTATACTGGTTGCGAACTATGGCTACACCTTC
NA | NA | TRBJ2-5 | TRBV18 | CASSPQRSFQETQYF | TGTGCCAGCTCACCACAACGGTCGTTCCAAGAGACCCAGTACTTC
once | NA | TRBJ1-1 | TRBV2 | CASSALQGRPEAFF | TGTGCCAGCAGCGCCTTGCAGGGTAGACCTGAAGCTTTCTTT
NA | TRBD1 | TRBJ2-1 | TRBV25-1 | CASSDPSGTVNRYNEQFF | TGTGCCAGCAGTGATCCATCCGGGACAGTTAATAGGTACAATGAGCAGTTCTTC
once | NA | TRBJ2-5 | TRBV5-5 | CASSAQGHQETQYF | TGTGCCAGCAGCGCGCAGGGTCACCAAGAGACCCAGTACTTC
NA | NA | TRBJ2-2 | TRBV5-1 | CASSRVRGENTGELFF | TGCGCCAGCAGCCGTGTTCGCGGGGAGAACACCGGGGAGCTGTTTTTT
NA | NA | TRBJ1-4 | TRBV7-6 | CASSFTYRASATNEKLFF | TGTGCCAGCAGCTTCACCTACAGGGCCTCTGCAACTAATGAAAAACTGTTTTTT
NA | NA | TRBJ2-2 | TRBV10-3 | CAITRGSGSAGELFF | TGTGCCATCACCCGGGGTAGCGGTAGTGCCGGGGAGCTGTTTTTT
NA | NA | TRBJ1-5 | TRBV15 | CATSRRDQPQHF | TGTGCCACCAGCCGTCGGGATCAGCCCCAGCATTTT
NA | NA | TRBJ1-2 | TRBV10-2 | CASRARGGGYTF | TGCGCCAGCAGAGCAAGGGGAGGAGGCTACACCTTC
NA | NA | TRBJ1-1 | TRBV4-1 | CASSRHTTGRNTEAFF | TGCGCCAGCAGCCGACATACCACCGGGAGAAACACTGAAGCTTTCTTT
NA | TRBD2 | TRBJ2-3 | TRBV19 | CASSKRGGLTDTQYF | TGTGCCAGTAGTAAGCGGGGGGGTCTCACAGATACGCAGTATTTT
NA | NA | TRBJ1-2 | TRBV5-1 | CASSFQGNGYTF | TGCGCCAGCAGCTTCCAGGGGAATGGCTACACCTTC
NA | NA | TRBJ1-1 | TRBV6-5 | CASSRPKGGWTEAFF | TGTGCCAGCAGCCGCCCTAAGGGGGGGTGGACTGAAGCTTTCTTT
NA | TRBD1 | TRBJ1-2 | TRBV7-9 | CASSAPGQGNYGYTF | TGTGCCAGCAGCGCCCCGGGACAGGGGAACTATGGCTACACCTTC
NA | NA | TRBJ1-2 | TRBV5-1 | CASSLGQVTYGYTF | TGCGCCAGCAGCTTGGGACAGGTGACCTATGGCTACACCTTC
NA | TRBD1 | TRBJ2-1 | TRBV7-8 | CASSLGGTGKINEQFF | TGTGCCAGCAGCTTAGGTGGGACAGGAAAGATCAATGAGCAGTTCTTC